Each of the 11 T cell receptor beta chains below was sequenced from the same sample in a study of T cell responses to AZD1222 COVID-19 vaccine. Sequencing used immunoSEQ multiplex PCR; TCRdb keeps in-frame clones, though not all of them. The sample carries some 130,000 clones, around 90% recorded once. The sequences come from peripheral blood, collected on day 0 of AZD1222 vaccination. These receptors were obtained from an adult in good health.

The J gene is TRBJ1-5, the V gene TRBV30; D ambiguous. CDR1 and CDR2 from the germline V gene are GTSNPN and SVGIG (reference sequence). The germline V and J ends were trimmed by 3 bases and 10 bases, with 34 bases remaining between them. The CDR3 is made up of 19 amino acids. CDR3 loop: CAWSQAPRKGKNRYGPQHF. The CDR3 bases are TGTGCCTGGAGCCAGGCCCCGCGGAAAGGGAAAAATCGATATGGCCCCCAGCATTTT. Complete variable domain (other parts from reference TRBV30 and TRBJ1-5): SQTIHQWPATLVQPVGSPLSLECTVEGTSNPNLYWYRQAAGRGLQLLFYSVGIGQISSEVPQNLSASRPQDRQFILSSKKLLLSDSGFYLCAWSQAPRKGKNRYGPQHFGDGTRLSIL.

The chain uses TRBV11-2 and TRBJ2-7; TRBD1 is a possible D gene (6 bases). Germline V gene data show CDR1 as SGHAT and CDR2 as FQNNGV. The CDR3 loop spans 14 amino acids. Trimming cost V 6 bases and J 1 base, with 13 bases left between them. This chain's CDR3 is CASSQIRGSYEQYF. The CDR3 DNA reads TGTGCCAGCAGTCAAATCAGGGGTTCCTACGAGCAGTACTTC.

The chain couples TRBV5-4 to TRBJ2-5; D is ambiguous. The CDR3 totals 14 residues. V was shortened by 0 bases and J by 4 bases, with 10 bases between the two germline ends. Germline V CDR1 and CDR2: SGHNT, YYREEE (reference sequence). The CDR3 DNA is TGTGCCAGCAGCTTGGCCTTAAGTAGAGAGACCCAGTACTTC. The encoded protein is CASSLALSRETQYF.

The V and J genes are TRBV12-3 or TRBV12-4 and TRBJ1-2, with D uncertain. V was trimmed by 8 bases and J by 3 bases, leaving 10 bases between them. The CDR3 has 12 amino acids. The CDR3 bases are TGTGCCAGCCGGGAGGACCACTATGGCTACACCTTC. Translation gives CASREDHYGYTF.

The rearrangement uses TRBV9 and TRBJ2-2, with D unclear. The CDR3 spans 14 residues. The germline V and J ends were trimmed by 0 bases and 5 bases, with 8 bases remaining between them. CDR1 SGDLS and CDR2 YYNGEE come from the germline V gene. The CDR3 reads CASSVGAGTGELFF. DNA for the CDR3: TGTGCCAGCAGCGTAGGGGCTGGGACCGGGGAGCTGTTTTTT.

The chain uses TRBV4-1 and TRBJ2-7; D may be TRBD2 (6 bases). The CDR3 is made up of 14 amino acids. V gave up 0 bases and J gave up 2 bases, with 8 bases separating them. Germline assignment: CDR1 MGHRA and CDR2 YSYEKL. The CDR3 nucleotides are TGCGCCAGCAGCCAAGATGTAGCGGCCTACGAGCAGTACTTC. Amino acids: CASSQDVAAYEQYF.

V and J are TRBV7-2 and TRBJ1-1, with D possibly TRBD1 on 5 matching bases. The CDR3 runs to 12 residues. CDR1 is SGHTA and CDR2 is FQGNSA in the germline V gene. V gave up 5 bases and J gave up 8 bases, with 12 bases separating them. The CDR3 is CASSPRGLEAFF. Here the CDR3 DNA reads TGTGCCAGCAGCCCCCGGGGGTTGGAAGCTTTCTTT.

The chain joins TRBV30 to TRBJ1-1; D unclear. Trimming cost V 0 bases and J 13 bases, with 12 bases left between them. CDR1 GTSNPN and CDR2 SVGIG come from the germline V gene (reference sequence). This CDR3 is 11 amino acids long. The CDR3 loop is CAWSVQPFVFF. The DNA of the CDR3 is TGTGCCTGGAGTGTACAACCTTTTGTTTTCTTT.

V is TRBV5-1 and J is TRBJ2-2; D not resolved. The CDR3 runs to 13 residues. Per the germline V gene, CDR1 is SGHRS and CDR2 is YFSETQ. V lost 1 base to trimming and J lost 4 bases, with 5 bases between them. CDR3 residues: CASSLPGTGELFF. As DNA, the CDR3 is TGCGCCAGCAGCTTGCCGGGCACCGGGGAGCTGTTTTTT.

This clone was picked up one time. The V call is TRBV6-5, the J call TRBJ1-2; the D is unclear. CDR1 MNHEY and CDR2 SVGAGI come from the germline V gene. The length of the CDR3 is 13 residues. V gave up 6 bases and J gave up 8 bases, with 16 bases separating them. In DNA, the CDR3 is TGTGCCAGCAGCCGGGTTAGGTTGGGCGGCTACACCTTC. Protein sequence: CASSRVRLGGYTF.

This chain's CDR3 is CASSLRQDNTGELFF. The DNA of the CDR3 is TGCGCCAGCAGCTTGAGGCAGGACAACACCGGGGAGCTGTTTTTT. The chain carries TRBV5-1 and TRBJ2-2; D remains ambiguous. The CDR3 is 15 amino acids. Germline CDR1 SGHRS, CDR2 YFSETQ. V gave up 1 base and J gave up 2 bases, with 9 bases separating them.